The following is a T cell receptor (beta chain) sequence with its context. This specimen comes from a study of CD4+ T cells in melanoma. Libraries were prepared by immunoSEQ multiplex PCR; TCRdb keeps only in-frame clonotypes and omits some of them. In the table there are 140,000 or so clones, 92% of which are singletons. Trimming took 2 bases from V and 2 from J, leaving 6 bases between them. This CDR3 spans 13 amino acids. Germline-derived CDR1 and CDR2 are SGHDN and FVKESK. The V call is TRBV14, the J call TRBJ1-2, with D uncertain. The TCR comes from a human donor with melanoma. The CDR3 spells CASSQYTNYGYTF. The CDR3 DNA is TGTGCCAGCAGCCAATACACGAACTATGGCTACACCTTC.